This TCR beta chain was identified during a study of T-cell memory formation after mild COVID-19. General study findings and limits: The appearance of some responding clones in pre-infection memory suggested that cross-reactive memory joined. There was a balanced CD4/CD8 profile in clones contracting day 15 to 85, and later expanders leaned CD4+. Confirmation of SARS-CoV-2 specificity was lacking for second-wave clones peaking day 37.

In its sample, this clonotype was seen many times. Its matching antigen is unknown. TCRdb called the 5' RACE reads again in MiXCR, with one record for every CDR3 protein. Of 70,000 to 95,000 distinct CDR3 sequences in the sample, roughly 12% were seen once. The CDR3 spans 18 residues. Looked up from germline, CDR1 is MGHRA and CDR2 is YSYEKL. J lost 0 bases, V lost 1 base, and 2 bases had no gene match. The gene calls are TRBV4-1 and TRBJ1-6; 11 positions agree with TRBD1. This TCR was sampled from a man between 18 and 29 years old who had mild COVID-19 (a few samples of this study predate the infection). Cell type and time point are not known. The specimen sequenced was PBMCs or a T cell subset sorted from them (not recorded which). The CDR3 sequence: CASSQVGTGGSYNSPLHF. CDR3 nucleotide sequence: TGCGCCAGCAGCCAAGTTGGGACAGGGGGCTCCTATAATTCACCCCTCCACTTT.